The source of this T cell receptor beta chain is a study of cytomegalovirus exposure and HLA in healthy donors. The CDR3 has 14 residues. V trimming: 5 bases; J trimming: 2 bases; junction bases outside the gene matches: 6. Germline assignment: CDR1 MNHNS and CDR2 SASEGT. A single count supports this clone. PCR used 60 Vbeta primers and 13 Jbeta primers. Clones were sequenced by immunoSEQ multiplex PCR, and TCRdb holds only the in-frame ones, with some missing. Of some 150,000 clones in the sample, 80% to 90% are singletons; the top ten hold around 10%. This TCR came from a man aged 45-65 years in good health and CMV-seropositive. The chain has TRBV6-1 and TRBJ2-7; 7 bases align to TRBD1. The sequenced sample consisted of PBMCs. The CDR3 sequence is CASSSGTATYEQYF. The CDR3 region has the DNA TGTGCCAGCAGTTCCGGGACAGCTACCTACGAGCAGTACTTC.